These T cell receptor beta chains were read from a single sample in a study of shared clonotypes between healthy human individuals. Assay used: immunoSEQ multiplex PCR; TCRdb lists only in-frame clones, some missing. Here the sample spans about 1 million clones, about three quarters being singletons. The sample comprised memory CD4+ T cells sorted from blood. These receptors came from a man aged 18 to 30 in good health. Both conserved end residues are part of each CDR3. Fields, in order: V gene, D gene, clone size, J gene, CDR3 DNA, CDR3 protein. A D gene is named only where the DNA matches it firmly. Size is omitted from some rows. Given values are once, few, many or a class for expanded clones.

V gene: TRBV10-3; D gene: TRBD1; clone size: -; J gene: TRBJ1-1; CDR3 DNA: TGTGCCATCAGCCGGGACAGCAACACTGAAGCTTTCTTT; CDR3 protein: CAISRDSNTEAFF
V gene: TRBV4-1; D gene: -; clone size: -; J gene: TRBJ2-7; CDR3 DNA: TGCGCCAGCAGCAAGGGACTGGACAGGTCAGGCGAGCAGTACTTC; CDR3 protein: CASSKGLDRSGEQYF
V gene: TRBV11-2; D gene: -; clone size: -; J gene: TRBJ2-1; CDR3 DNA: TGTGCCAGCAGCTTAGATCCCTTGAGTGAGCAGTTCTTC; CDR3 protein: CASSLDPLSEQFF
V gene: TRBV10-3; D gene: -; clone size: -; J gene: TRBJ2-1; CDR3 DNA: TGTGCCATCAGTGAAGGCTTCTCCTACAATGAGCAGTTCTTC; CDR3 protein: CAISEGFSYNEQFF
V gene: TRBV11-2; D gene: TRBD2; clone size: -; J gene: TRBJ2-1; CDR3 DNA: TGTGCCAGCAGCCCCCGGGCGGGAGGCTACAATGAGCAGTTCTTC; CDR3 protein: CASSPRAGGYNEQFF
V gene: TRBV6-1; D gene: -; clone size: few; J gene: TRBJ1-1; CDR3 DNA: TGTGCAATTACAGGGTGGGAAATGAACACTGAAGCTTTCTTT; CDR3 protein: CAITGWEMNTEAFF
V gene: TRBV5-5; D gene: -; clone size: -; J gene: TRBJ1-3; CDR3 DNA: TGTGCCAGCAGCTTGGGCGACAGAACCTCTGGAAACACCATATATTTT; CDR3 protein: CASSLGDRTSGNTIYF
V gene: TRBV18; D gene: TRBD1; clone size: -; J gene: TRBJ1-1; CDR3 DNA: TGTGCCAGCTCAAAATGGGACAGCCACACTGAAGCTTTCTTT; CDR3 protein: CASSKWDSHTEAFF
V gene: TRBV9; D gene: -; clone size: -; J gene: TRBJ2-5; CDR3 DNA: TGTGCCAGCAGCGTGACAGGTTCCTCTCAAGAGACCCAGTACTTC; CDR3 protein: CASSVTGSSQETQYF
V gene: TRBV5-1; D gene: -; clone size: -; J gene: TRBJ2-7; CDR3 DNA: TGCGCCAGCAGCTTGCTCCGGGGGGCTCGCGAGCAGTACTTC; CDR3 protein: CASSLLRGAREQYF
V gene: TRBV29-1; D gene: TRBD1; clone size: -; J gene: TRBJ2-3; CDR3 DNA: TGCAGCTCGGCCCCTCTTCGGACAGGGAGCACAGATACGCAGTATTTT; CDR3 protein: CSSAPLRTGSTDTQYF